This T cell receptor (beta chain) was found in a study of T cells in Graves' hyperthyroidism and ophthalmopathy (dated by TCRdb to 2018 to 2020). Notes on the research overall: Peripheral blood samples were taken at the time of initial diagnosis, prior to any treatment. Prospective prediction of ophthalmopathy was tested in an independent validation cohort consisting of some 20 hyperthyroidism patients and some 15 patients who later progressed to ophthalmopathy. To identify distinguishing TCR V-J signatures, a discovery cohort of 90 to 100 patients was used, comprising approximately 40 with Graves' ophthalmopathy and around 57 with stable Graves' hyperthyroidism. Thyroid tissue and blood T-cell repertoires from six Graves' hyperthyroidism patients were also compared in the study. For training and testing, the 95 to 100 patients in the discovery cohort were randomly divided in a 7:3 ratio. After blood sampling, hyperthyroidism patients were treated with methimazole at a starting dose of 30 mg daily, and ophthalmopathy patients were treated with high-dose intravenous methylprednisolone. TCR Vbeta CDR3 sequencing of 120 to 150 peripheral blood samples (approximately 44 ophthalmopathy, 75 or so hyperthyroidism and approximately 17 progressor patients) is reported in the paper. Here is what the overall study found, with its caveats: During validation, the model predicted progression to ophthalmopathy a median of roughly 7.1 months ahead of onset, with roughly 65% sensitivity and 72% to 85% specificity. Most expanded thyroid clonotypes (frequency above 0.001) were also detected in blood, suggesting blood repertoires may reflect thyroid immune responses. Sample size was not statistically predetermined, and investigators were not blinded to group allocation. A model built on a 13 V-J signature distinguished ophthalmopathy from stable hyperthyroidism, reaching 87.88% sensitivity and approximately 81% specificity in cross-validation and 80%/75% in testing.

TCR beta CDR3 regions were amplified from RNA transcripts. The TCR CDR3 was subjected to a first round of RT-PCR using the HTBI primer set and the Qiagen OneStep RT-PCR kit. The libraries were constructed in a second round of multiplex PCR and then size-selected and purified. The libraries were sequenced on an Illumina HiSeq2000 using paired-end 100 bp reads. In the paper's pipeline: SOAPnuke was used to process the raw data, with reads discarded if the reads contained adapters or uncalled bases, had a mean Phred below 15, or lacked an exact constant-primer or identifier match. High-quality paired reads were merged using COPE v1.2.5, and each unique nucleotide sequence was defined as a clonotype. MiTCR v1.1 was used to align clonotypes to the IMGT TRBV, TRBD and TRBJ reference segments. Analysis was restricted to V-J combinations with a frequency above 0.0001, which covered roughly 99% of repertoires. A TCS score was defined as the ratio between F50 (clonal expansion) and ExV (chaos), using BLOSUM62-based TCRdist between CDR3 peptides within each V-J. Welch's t-statistics and random forest reduced 500 to 650 V-J features to 13, which were used in a naive Bayes classifier (R e1071). TCRdb itself trimmed the public reads at Q25 with fastp, ran MiXCR and retained productive beta chains. A single entry per CDR3 protein holds the most common genes and DNA from its merged rows. None of the V and J calls come from the authors' own analysis; TCRdb made them. Counted in this sample were around 600,000 distinct CDR3 sequences; approximately 14% of them appeared once. Of the sample, 12% falls within the top ten clones.

The germline V gene (reference sequence) gives CDR1 as DFQATT and CDR2 as SNEGSKA. The CDR3 covers 14 residues, taking in both the cysteine and the phenylalanine. Only the CDR3 region is kept as DNA, spanning 42 bases read in frame from base 1. V was cut back by 0 bases and J by 4 bases, leaving a gap of 10 bases between them. This clonotype turned up a few times. Its antigen is currently not known. No per-base quality is available; no much larger clone lies one base away. In the ophthalmopathy patients, disease was moderately to severely active, with a Clinical Activity Score of 3 or more, a NOSPECS grade of 4 or more, and a duration of less than 3 months. Exclusion was applied to patients with uncontrolled infections, other autoimmune diseases, pregnancy or lactation. Diagnoses were based on clinical symptoms, serum thyroxine and TRAb, thyroid ultrasound and orbital computed tomography. PBMCs were separated from 10 ml of fresh peripheral blood using Ficoll-Paque density gradient centrifugation. Trizol reagent was used to extract total RNA, and RNA quality was then checked on an Agilent 2100 Bioanalyzer.

This TCR derives from a woman aged 45-60 years with Graves' ophthalmopathy. The rearranged segments are TRBV20-1 and TRBJ1-3, with no reliable assignment of the D segment. Sequenced input: blood. The CDR3 has the sequence CSARDPVRGNTIYF. The nucleotide sequence reads as follows: TGCAGTGCTAGAGACCCGGTCAGAGGAAACACCATATATTTT.